Included here is one TCR beta chain sequence, with context. This sample stems from a study of blood T cell repertoires in COVID-19. The wider study: COVID-19 samples, acute and convalescent, were from the United States, Italy and Spain.

The protocol was immunoSEQ multiplex PCR, while the TCRdb copy is restricted to in-frame clones and leaves out a portion. The table has approximately 250,000 clones, approximately 79% seen once. Looked up from germline, CDR1 is MNHEY and CDR2 is SVGAGI. The junction had 13 bases not matched to a gene; V was cut back by 7 bases and J by 8 bases. This CDR3 region has 14 residues. Input material: PBMCs or T cells enriched from blood (not recorded which). This clonotype was obtained from a man aged 25 to 40 with acute COVID-19. J is TRBJ1-2 and V is TRBV6-5; TRBD1 matches at 7 bases. CDR3 DNA: TGTGCCAGCATCAAGCCCGGGACAGTATTCGGCTACACCTTC. Translated, it gives CASIKPGTVFGYTF.